Sequencing of this TCR beta chain was carried out in a study of human T cells and chemical hapten exposure. Findings of the study overall: Among TCRs, those above 1 in 1000 frequency were unaffected by DPC sensitization.

As regards this clonotype: Its matching antigen is unknown.

During construction of the library, unique molecular identifiers were attached to individual cDNA molecules for quantitative, reproducible TCR counting. TCRdb called the RACE reads again in MiXCR, with one record for every CDR3 protein. The sample yields 100,000 to 150,000 distinct CDR3 sequences, roughly 9.5% seen once. Time point specified: healthy volunteer bleed at 2 weeks. The total RNA was obtained from whole blood that was not fractionated. The source is a male donor in good health. Some clones in this sample may be carry-over from other donors' samples. Sequencing was done on a sample of whole blood.

In nucleotides, the CDR3 is TGTGCCAGCAGCGACAGGGGGCTCCAGATCTATAGCAATCAGCCCCAGCATTTT. It codes for CASSDRGLQIYSNQPQHF. The chain carries TRBV2 and TRBJ1-5, with 10 bases lining up with TRBD1. Germline V gene data show CDR1 as SNHLY and CDR2 as FYNNEI. J gave up 0 bases and V 6 bases, and 11 bases lay outside the gene matches. CDR3 length: 18 residues. The whole variable domain, remainder taken from reference TRBV2 and TRBJ1-5, is EPEVTQTPSHQVTQMGQEVILRCVPISNHLYFYWYRQILGQKVEFLVSFYNNEISEKSEIFDDQFSVERPDGSNFTLKIRSTKLEDSAMYFCASSDRGLQIYSNQPQHFGDGTRLSIL.